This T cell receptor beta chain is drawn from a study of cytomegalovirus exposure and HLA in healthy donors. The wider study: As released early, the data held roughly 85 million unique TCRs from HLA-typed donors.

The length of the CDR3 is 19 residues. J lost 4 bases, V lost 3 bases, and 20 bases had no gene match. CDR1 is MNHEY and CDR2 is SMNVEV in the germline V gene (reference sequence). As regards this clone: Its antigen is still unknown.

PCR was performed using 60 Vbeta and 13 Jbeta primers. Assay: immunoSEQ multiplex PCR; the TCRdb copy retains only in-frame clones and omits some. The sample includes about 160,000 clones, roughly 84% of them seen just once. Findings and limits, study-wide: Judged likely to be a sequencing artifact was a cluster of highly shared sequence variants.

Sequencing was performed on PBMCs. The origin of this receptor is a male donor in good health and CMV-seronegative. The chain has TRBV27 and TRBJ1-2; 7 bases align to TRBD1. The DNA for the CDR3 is TGTGCCAGCAGTTTGGTTCCGCCCAGACAGGGAGGAGGAAGCTATGGCTACACCTTC. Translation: CASSLVPPRQGGGSYGYTF.